This entry lists 20 T cell receptor beta chains sequenced from one sample in a study of pediatric ulcerative colitis. Repertoires were generated with immunoSEQ multiplex PCR, while TCRdb's copy carries only in-frame clones and drops some. Of more than 50,000 clones in the sample, around four fifths were seen once. Specimen: blood. These receptors were taken from a boy between 10 and 17 years old with moderate ulcerative colitis.

The chain employs TRBV7-3 and TRBJ2-3, with 14 positions matching TRBD2. This CDR3 comprises 17 residues. The germline CDR1 and CDR2 sequences are SGHTA and FQGTGA. With V trimmed by 5 bases and J by 0 bases, 4 bases remained unmatched. CDR3 nucleotides: TGTGCCAGCAGCAGAAGGACTAGCGGGGGGAGCACAGATACGCAGTATTTT. Translating gives CASSRRTSGGSTDTQYF.

The CDR3 sequence is CAWGTSGRPADTQYF. The CDR3 coding sequence is TGTGCCTGGGGGACTAGCGGGAGGCCGGCAGATACGCAGTATTTT. The chain carries TRBV30 and TRBJ2-3, with 15 bases aligning to TRBD2. Trimming removed 5 bases from V and 4 bases from J; junction bases left unmatched: 4. The CDR3 consists of 15 residues. CDR1 is GTSNPN and CDR2 is SVGIG in the germline V gene (reference sequence).

Only a few counts were recorded for this clone. The chain recombines TRBV6-1 with TRBJ1-4; D gene uncertain. The CDR3 has 14 amino acids. Trimming pared 5 bases from V and 7 bases from J, leaving 14 bases between. Germline V CDR1 and CDR2: MNHNS, SASEGT. Here the CDR3 reads CASSLTLLGEKLFF. In DNA, the CDR3 is TGTGCCAGCAGTCTGACTTTGCTTGGTGAAAAACTGTTTTTT.

The chain employs TRBV29-1 and TRBJ1-1; D perhaps matches TRBD1 (5 bases). The CDR3 has 12 amino acids. Looked up from germline, CDR1 is SQVTM and CDR2 is ANQGSEA. Trimming removed 0 bases at V and 10 bases at J, with 12 bases between. The CDR3 loop reads CSVEEVGGRAFF. The DNA of the CDR3 is TGCAGCGTTGAAGAAGTGGGGGGGAGAGCTTTCTTT.

The sample holds a few counts of this clone. The chain employs TRBV27 and TRBJ1-1; a weak D match, TRBD1 (6 bases). V was pared by 1 base and J by 5 bases, with 8 bases between. The germline gives CDR1 MNHEY, CDR2 SMNVEV (reference sequence). This CDR3 is 13 amino acids long. CDR3 sequence: CASSLFRGTEAFF. The CDR3 DNA follows: TGTGCCAGCAGTTTATTCAGGGGAACTGAAGCTTTCTTT.

The count of this clone is one. The chain uses TRBV6-1 and TRBJ1-2; 9 bases are a match to TRBD1. Germline V gene sequence: CDR1 MNHNS, CDR2 SASEGT. After removal of 7 bases from V and 1 base from J, the junction contained 7 bases not matched to a gene. This CDR3 contains 15 residues. The CDR3 nucleotides are TGTGCCAGCACCACCGGGACAGGGTTTAACTATGGCTACACCTTC. This encodes CASTTGTGFNYGYTF.

The rearrangement uses TRBV5-1 and TRBJ2-1, with D uncertain. This CDR3 is 15 amino acids long. Germline V gives CDR1 SGHRS, CDR2 YFSETQ. Trimming took 0 bases from V and 3 from J, leaving 10 bases between them. The CDR3 loop is CASSLEGLGYNEQFF. CDR3 DNA sequence: TGCGCCAGCAGCTTGGAAGGGTTGGGCTACAATGAGCAGTTCTTC.

The chain joins TRBV6-1 to TRBJ1-2; D is perhaps TRBD1 (5 bases). Germline values: CDR1 MNHNS, CDR2 SASEGT. This CDR3 is built from 14 residues. Trimming took 0 bases from V and 8 from J, leaving 13 bases between them. For the CDR3, the DNA is TGTGCCAGCAGTGAAGCTCAGGGTATCTGGGGCTACACCTTC. This translates into CASSEAQGIWGYTF.

The sample holds a few counts of this clone. V gene TRBV5-6 combines with J gene TRBJ1-1, with unresolved D. V gave up 5 bases and J gave up 7 bases, with 15 bases separating them. The CDR3 length is 13 residues. CDR1 and CDR2 (germline): SGHDT, YYEEEE. The CDR3 DNA follows: TGTGCCAGCAGGGTGGTGGGTAGCGGTGAAGCTTTCTTT. This codes for CASRVVGSGEAFF.

The rearrangement links TRBV18 to TRBJ2-4, with 8 bases matching TRBD1. The CDR3 runs to 16 residues. The V segment lost 3 bases and the J segment 9 bases; nucleotides outside the gene matches: 13. From germline, CDR1 is KGHSH and CDR2 LQKENI. CDR3 region: CASSPTPDRAVGIQYF. The CDR3 region has the DNA TGTGCCAGCTCACCCACCCCGGACAGGGCGGTGGGCATTCAGTACTTC.

This chain links TRBV7-8 with TRBJ1-2; 7 bases are a match to TRBD1. Trimming cost V 6 bases and J 8 bases; bases outside gene matches: 9. Germline V gene data show CDR1 as SGHVS and CDR2 as FQNEAQ. This CDR3 spans 13 amino acids. CDR3 coding DNA: TGTGCCAGCAGTCCGGACAGGCTGATAGGCTACACCTTC. This codes for CASSPDRLIGYTF.

The chain links TRBV10-3 to TRBJ1-2; tentative D call: TRBD1 (6 bases). Trimming cost V 7 bases and J 3 bases, with 9 bases left between them. The CDR3 contains 12 residues. Germline CDR1 is ENHRY and CDR2 is SYGVKD. The CDR3 spells CAIKSGDYGYTF. The CDR3 nucleotides are TGTGCCATCAAGTCAGGGGACTATGGCTACACCTTC.

The chain carries TRBV27 and TRBJ2-7; tentatively, D is TRBD1 (5 bases). The CDR3 loop spans 15 amino acids. Trimming cost V 3 bases and J 5 bases, with 17 bases left between them. CDR1 and CDR2 from the germline V gene are MNHEY and SMNVEV (reference sequence). Here the CDR3 DNA reads TGTGCCAGCAGTTTGGGCAGGGTAGGTTTCGACGAGCAGTACTTC. Translated: CASSLGRVGFDEQYF.

This clone was picked up one time. Here the CDR3 DNA reads TGTGCCAGCAGCTTAGATGGGCGCAATCAGCCCCAGCATTTT. Translated, it gives CASSLDGRNQPQHF. This sequence joins TRBV11-2 and TRBJ1-5; D unresolved. CDR1 is SGHAT, CDR2 FQNNGV, per germline. The germline V and J ends were trimmed by 0 bases and 2 bases, with 5 bases remaining between them. This CDR3 comprises 14 residues.

V and J are TRBV28 and TRBJ1-2, with a weak D call TRBD1 (5 bases). The ends were cut back, 8 bases at V and 4 bases at J, with 5 bases in the middle. The CDR3 extends over 10 amino acids. From germline, CDR1 is MDHEN and CDR2 SYDVKM. The CDR3 DNA sequence: TGTGCCAGCGGGACCTATGGCTACACCTTC. Translation gives CASGTYGYTF.

The chain combines TRBV9 with TRBJ2-5; D is possibly TRBD1 (6 bases). Per the germline V gene, CDR1 is SGDLS and CDR2 is YYNGEE. This CDR3 has 15 amino acids. V was clipped by 3 bases and J by 0 bases, with 12 bases between them. The CDR3 bases are TGTGCCAGCAGCGAGACAGGAGAGTACCAAGAGACCCAGTACTTC. Its translation is CASSETGEYQETQYF.

The rearrangement links TRBV13 to TRBJ2-3, with 7 positions matching TRBD2. The CDR3 is made up of 16 amino acids. From germline, CDR1 is PRHDT and CDR2 FYEKMQ (reference sequence). The V gene end was trimmed by 7 bases and the J gene end by 4 bases; junction bases not matched to a gene: 14. In DNA form, the CDR3 reads TGTGCCAGCACCCCTTCGTGGGAGGGTCCTTCAGATACGCAGTATTTT. Translated: CASTPSWEGPSDTQYF.

The V call is TRBV5-1, the J call TRBJ1-2; D is undetermined. Germline CDR1 SGHRS, CDR2 YFSETQ. There are 15 residues in the CDR3. The V end was cut by 6 bases, the J end by 0 bases, with 15 bases between. CDR3 residues: CASNLMSQSNYGYTF. DNA of the CDR3: TGCGCCAGCAACCTTATGTCGCAGTCTAACTATGGCTACACCTTC.

The J gene is TRBJ1-3, the V gene TRBV4-3; D gene uncertain. Per germline, CDR1 LGHNA and CDR2 YSLEER. The CDR3 consists of 15 residues. V lost 0 bases and J lost 8, with 14 bases in between. The CDR3 nucleotides read TGCGCCAGCAGCCAAGAGGTTCGGGCCGAGGACACCATATATTTT. Translating gives CASSQEVRAEDTIYF.

The chain couples TRBV7-9 to TRBJ1-2, with D perhaps TRBD1 (6 bases). Germline values: CDR1 SEHNR, CDR2 FQNEAQ (reference sequence). Trimming removed 6 bases at V and 6 bases at J, with 17 bases between. There are 14 residues in the CDR3. The CDR3 sequence: CASSLGFGGHGYTF. The CDR3, as DNA: TGTGCCAGCAGTTTGGGGTTCGGGGGCCATGGCTACACCTTC.